The following is a TCR beta chain sequence with its context. This clonotype qualifies as medium-sized (0.01 to 0.1%). Its antigen remains undetermined. No per-base quality is available; no much larger clone lies one base away. TCRalpha and TCRbeta libraries were amplified separately by semi-nested PCR with Advantage 2 and reverse primers in the TRAC or TRBC constant regions. Between roughly 3.5 and 550 ng of total RNA was used as input for first-strand cDNA synthesis. The TCR cDNA libraries were generated by 5'-RACE using the SMARTer PCR cDNA Synthesis kit, with a poly-dT primer driving first-strand synthesis. The semi-nested reverse primers in the constant regions carried 5-nucleotide sample-specific barcodes, and the PCR products were cleaned up with the Zymo DNA Clean and Concentrator-5 kit. Up to ten barcoded samples were pooled, ligated to Illumina adaptors and sequenced on an Illumina MiSeq as 2 x 150 bp paired-end reads. The authors' analysis ran thus. After demultiplexing, reads were aligned using BLAT against a custom library built from IMGT containing every combination of human TRAV, TRAJ, TRBV, TRBD and TRBJ. The best BLAT hits were picked using pslCDnaFilter (-maxAligns=1, -ignoreIntrons), and custom Perl scripts were used to calculate clonotype frequencies. TCRdb itself trimmed the public reads at Q25 with fastp, ran MiXCR and retained productive beta chains. Each entry merges the rows of one CDR3 protein and shows their most common DNA and genes. Here the V and J calls rest on TCRdb's processing, not on the authors' analysis. The sample table lists more than 8,000 distinct CDR3 sequences, about a sixth of them with a count of one. Jointly, the top ten make up approximately 1.5% of the sample.

The data were taken from a study of T cells generated in artificial thymic organoids (dated by TCRdb to between 2016 and 2019). The study in broad terms: In some experiments, thymic T cells were further FACS-purified to deplete CD4 immature single positive or double positive precursors. The TCR alpha and beta CDR3 repertoires of CD8 single positive T cells derived from in vitro artificial thymic organoids were compared with those of thymic and peripheral blood naive CD8 T cells. Displayed repertoire sequencing data were described as representative of three independent experiments.

Paper-wide results and their limitations: Physiological TCR clonotype diversity, comparable to that of thymic and blood naive CD8 T cells, was observed in organoid-derived CD8 single positive T cells.

CDR1 and CDR2, looked up from the germline V gene, are SNHLY and FYNNEI. Trimming takes 0 bases off V and 6 bases off J; junction bases not matched to a gene: 7. The CDR3, cysteine through phenylalanine, is 16 amino acids long. This entry keeps only the CDR3 DNA: 48 bases, framed from base 1. Enrichment of primary CD8+ T cells was performed with magnetic beads using the Miltenyi CD8+ T cell Isolation Kit. Before RNA extraction, CD3+TCRalphabeta+CD8 single positive T cells from both organoids and thymus were sorted by FACS. For each sample, the RNeasy Micro kit was used to purify total RNA from about 40,000 to 200,000 sorted cells, and RNA quality was checked on an Agilent RNA 6000 Nano chip. Thymic fragments were dissected, disrupted by pipetting and passed through a 70 um strainer to release thymocytes.

This TCR derives from a human donor who gave cord blood stem cells for thymic organoid culture, a cardiac surgery patient who gave postnatal thymus, or a blood donor (not recorded which). The chain couples TRBV2 to TRBJ2-1; TRBD2 aligns with 8 central bases. Material: naive CD8+ T cells from the thymus. The sample's cell subset or site label, in plain terms: CD3+TCRalphabeta+CD8SP T cells; for blood, CD45RO-CCR7+ naive CD8+ T cells. The nucleotide sequence is given as TGTGCCAGCAGTGAAGCTACGAGCGGGAGCCCCAATGAGCAGTTCTTC. Its protein reads: CASSEATSGSPNEQFF.